A single sample is the source of the 32 T cell receptor beta chains below, sequenced in a study of T cells after yellow fever vaccination. TCRdb processed the 5' RACE reads anew with MiXCR; each CDR3 protein has one entry. The data show under 300,000 distinct CDR3 sequences, 6.5% to 7.5% seen once. The specimen comprised CD4+ T cells sorted from PBMCs, sampled on the day of the yellow fever booster vaccination. The receptors here all came from a man aged 30 to 45 who received the YFV17D yellow fever vaccine.

This rearrangement joins TRBV3-1 to TRBJ2-5; the D is unclear. The CDR3 is 13 amino acids. The V and J ends lost 1 base and 7 bases respectively, with 10 bases between them. Germline CDR1 LGHDT, CDR2 YNNKEL (reference sequence). The CDR3 region has the DNA TGTGCCAGCAGCCAAGCCAGAATTGGGACCCAGTACTTC. Encoded protein: CASSQARIGTQYF.

This clonotype was found a few times. The genes are TRBV14 and TRBJ2-3; D gene unclear. The germline CDR1 and CDR2 sequences are SGHDN and FVKESK. V lost 1 base and J 1 base, leaving 12 bases between the germline ends. CDR3 length: 16 amino acids. The CDR3, as DNA: TGTGCCAGCAGCCAAGCCACAGATCTTGGCACAGATACGCAGTATTTT. Translated: CASSQATDLGTDTQYF.

This clonotype was observed a handful of times. The chain carries TRBV5-8 and TRBJ2-7, with TRBD2 matching over 11 bases. This CDR3 has 14 amino acids. V shed 7 bases, J shed 5 bases, and the junction held 8 bases outside the gene matches. Per germline, CDR1 SGHTS and CDR2 YDEGEE. The CDR3 coding sequence is TGTGCCAGCGCGATACTAGCGGGAGTCAACGAGCAGTACTTC. Translated, it gives CASAILAGVNEQYF. The whole variable domain, remainder taken from reference TRBV5-8 and TRBJ2-7, is EAGVTQSPTHLIKTRGQQATLRCSPISGHTSVYWYQQALGLGLQFLLWYDEGEERNRGNFPPRFSGRQFPNYSSELNVNALELEDSALYLCASAILAGVNEQYFGPGTRLTVT.

Ten or more counts support this clonotype. The V gene is TRBV9, the J gene TRBJ2-1; D is unresolved. The V gene lost 4 bases and the J gene lost 4 bases, with 21 bases spanning the gap. The CDR3 sequence is 17 residues long. Germline CDR1 is SGDLS and CDR2 is YYNGEE. DNA for the CDR3: TGTGCCAGCAGCAAAGCCCCGTCCCCCATGGGATACAATGAGCAGTTCTTC. This sequence encodes CASSKAPSPMGYNEQFF.

This clonotype was counted ten times or more. Here the CDR3 DNA reads TGCAGTGCTAGAGAGGCCTCCTACAATGAGCAGTTCTTC. As protein: CSAREASYNEQFF. The chain couples TRBV20-1 to TRBJ2-1; D is undetermined. V lost 0 bases and J lost 0, with 3 bases in between. Germline CDR1 DFQATT, CDR2 SNEGSKA (reference sequence). This CDR3 contains 13 residues.

Only a few counts were recorded for this clonotype. The chain carries TRBV6-6 and TRBJ1-2, with a tentative D call TRBD1 (6 bases). From germline, CDR1 is MNHNY and CDR2 SVGAGI (reference sequence). The CDR3 runs to 12 residues. With 8 bases removed from V and 7 bases from J, the gap between germline ends came to 14 bases. The CDR3 region has the DNA TGTGCCAGCCGCCGTGGGGGCGGTGGCTACACCTTC. Translation: CASRRGGGGYTF.

This clonotype turned up a few times. J is TRBJ2-7 and V is TRBV25-1, with D tentatively TRBD1 (6 bases). V lost 3 bases, J lost 0 bases, and 12 bases lay in between. Germline V gene data show CDR1 as MGHDK and CDR2 as SYGVNS. The CDR3 spans 15 residues. The CDR3 sequence is CASSEMGALSYEQYF. In DNA, the CDR3 is TGTGCCAGCAGTGAGATGGGGGCCCTCTCCTACGAGCAGTACTTC.

This clonotype has ten or more counts. J is TRBJ2-5 and V is TRBV3-1; TRBD2 might be the D (5 bases). The V end lost 2 bases, the J end lost 1 base, and 14 bases lay between the germline ends. From germline, CDR1 is LGHDT and CDR2 YNNKEL (reference sequence). The CDR3 consists of 16 residues. CDR3 region: CASSQSGTLGQETQYF. The CDR3 bases are TGTGCCAGCAGCCAATCGGGAACCCTCGGCCAAGAGACCCAGTACTTC.

This clonotype was seen repeatedly, ten times or more. This rearrangement joins TRBV28 to TRBJ2-2, with D possibly TRBD2 on 7 matching bases. There are 17 residues in the CDR3. Germline V CDR1 and CDR2: MDHEN, SYDVKM. Trimming took 5 bases from V and 7 from J, leaving 23 bases between them. This CDR3 is CASSEMKGGKTYGELFF. CDR3 bases: TGTGCCAGCAGTGAGATGAAGGGGGGGAAAACCTACGGGGAGCTGTTTTTT.

The V and J genes are TRBV13 and TRBJ2-1, with a tentative D call TRBD1 (6 bases). The CDR3 spans 12 residues. The V end was cut by 2 bases, the J end by 9 bases, with 8 bases between. Germline V gives CDR1 PRHDT, CDR2 FYEKMQ (reference sequence). DNA of the CDR3: TGTGCCAGCAGCTTAAGGGGGACTGAGCAGTTCTTC. Its translation: CASSLRGTEQFF.

This clonotype was counted only a few times. V usage is TRBV14 and J usage is TRBJ2-7, with D perhaps matching TRBD1 (5 bases). In germline, CDR1 is SGHDN, CDR2 FVKESK. CDR3 size: 12 residues. Trimming shortened V by 4 bases and J by 3 bases, and 7 bases separated the two germline ends. The CDR3 sequence: CASSPQVYEQYF. For the CDR3, the DNA is TGTGCCAGCAGCCCACAGGTCTACGAGCAGTACTTC.

The chain couples TRBV5-4 to TRBJ2-3; D is unclear. V was cut by 1 base and J by 4 bases, with 16 bases left in between. Per germline, CDR1 SGHNT and CDR2 YYREEE (reference sequence). This CDR3 region has 16 residues. CDR3 DNA sequence: TGTGCCAGCAGCTTGAGGACGGGCCAGACGGCAGATACGCAGTATTTT. Amino acid sequence: CASSLRTGQTADTQYF.

This clonotype has a handful of counts. V is TRBV4-3 and J is TRBJ2-1; 9 nucleotides line up with TRBD1. The junction had 4 bases not matched to a gene; V was cut back by 2 bases and J by 5 bases. The CDR3 runs 15 residues. Germline values: CDR1 LGHNA, CDR2 YSLEER. DNA for the CDR3: TGCGCCAGCAGCCAAAGACAGGGGGACAACAATGAGCAGTTCTTC. This codes for CASSQRQGDNNEQFF.

This clonotype has more than one count but fewer than ten. This chain joins TRBV7-2 and TRBJ2-1, with D perhaps matching TRBD1 (6 bases). The CDR3 consists of 15 residues. V was clipped by 5 bases and J by 5 bases, with 16 bases between them. Germline V lookup: CDR1 SGHTA, CDR2 FQGNSA. The CDR3 region is CASSPAGTINNEQFF. CDR3 sequence (DNA): TGTGCCAGCAGCCCCGCCGGGACAATCAACAATGAGCAGTTCTTC. Full variable domain (rest looked up from reference TRBV7-2 and TRBJ2-1): GAGVSQSPSNKVTEKGKDVELRCDPISGHTALYWYRQSLGQGLEFLIYFQGNSAPDKSGLPSDRFSAERTGGSVSTLTIQRTQQEDSAVYLCASSPAGTINNEQFFGPGTRLTVL.

Many counts were recorded for this clonotype. The J gene is TRBJ1-1, the V gene TRBV19; 9 bases line up with TRBD1. This CDR3 is 15 amino acids long. Germline loops: CDR1 LNHDA, CDR2 SQIVND (reference sequence). Trimming cost V 9 bases and J 3 bases; bases outside gene matches: 11. In nucleotides, the CDR3 is TGTGCCAGCCCACAACACAGGGGGCGGGACACTGAAGCTTTCTTT. This translates into CASPQHRGRDTEAFF.

In its sample, this clonotype was seen a few times. The J gene is TRBJ2-7, the V gene TRBV5-4, with 8 bases lining up with TRBD1. The CDR3 totals 15 residues. Trimming cost V 7 bases and J 5 bases; bases outside gene matches: 14. Germline CDR1 is SGHNT and CDR2 is YYREEE (reference sequence). The CDR3 here is CASALDRGNLDEQYF. CDR3 nucleotides: TGTGCCAGCGCCCTCGACAGGGGAAATCTGGACGAGCAGTACTTC.

This clonotype was counted a few times. This chain joins TRBV12-3 or TRBV12-4 and TRBJ2-4; D may be TRBD1 or TRBD2 (5 bases each). The CDR3 consists of 15 residues. Trimming removed 3 bases at V and 0 bases at J, with 9 bases between. This chain's CDR3 is CASSFGTVAKNIQYF. The CDR3 nucleotides are TGTGCCAGCAGTTTCGGGACGGTAGCCAAAAACATTCAGTACTTC.

This clonotype occurred many times. The V call is TRBV5-1, the J call TRBJ2-1, with 12 bases aligning to TRBD2. The ends lost 4 bases at V and 3 bases at J; junction bases unmatched: 2. The CDR3 is 15 amino acids. Germline-derived CDR1 and CDR2 are SGHRS and YFSETQ. The CDR3 loop reads CASSRTSGVYNEQFF. The CDR3 nucleotides are TGCGCCAGCAGCCGGACTAGCGGGGTCTACAATGAGCAGTTCTTC.

This clonotype was detected ten times or more. The chain has TRBV7-9 and TRBJ2-1; D not certain. Germline CDR1 reads SEHNR; CDR2 reads FQNEAQ (reference sequence). The V and J ends lost 5 bases and 12 bases respectively, with 14 bases between them. The CDR3 extends over 12 amino acids. The CDR3, as DNA: TGTGCCAGCAGCCCCAAGTCGATTTGGCAGTTCTTC. Its protein is CASSPKSIWQFF.

This clonotype was counted only a few times. The gene calls are TRBV6-1 and TRBJ1-6; 9 bases are shared with TRBD1. The CDR3 is made up of 15 amino acids. Per the germline V gene, CDR1 is MNHNS and CDR2 is SASEGT. The V segment lost 4 bases and the J segment 10 bases; nucleotides outside the gene matches: 8. CDR3 amino acids: CASSATGGGDSPLHF. The CDR3 nucleotides read TGTGCCAGCAGTGCCACAGGGGGCGGCGACTCACCCCTCCACTTT.

DNA for the CDR3: TGTGCCAGCAGCCAAGCGGGACGATCCTACGAGCAGTACTTC. Its protein product is CASSQAGRSYEQYF. The J gene is TRBJ2-7, the V gene TRBV14; perhaps D is TRBD1 or TRBD2 (5 bases each). CDR1 and CDR2 from the germline V gene are SGHDN and FVKESK. The V and J ends lost 1 base and 1 base respectively, with 8 bases between them. This CDR3 spans 14 amino acids.

This clonotype was observed at least ten times. The rearrangement links TRBV3-1 to TRBJ2-1; D might be TRBD1 (6 bases). Deletions cut 0 bases from V and 8 bases from J, with 17 bases between. Germline loops: CDR1 LGHDT, CDR2 YNNKEL (reference sequence). This CDR3 is 16 amino acids long. The CDR3 is CASSQDGPGALYEQFF. DNA for the CDR3: TGTGCCAGCAGCCAAGATGGGCCAGGGGCTCTCTATGAGCAGTTCTTC.

The sample holds many counts of this clonotype. The chain recombines TRBV12-3 or TRBV12-4 with TRBJ2-3; 8 bases match TRBD1. The length of the CDR3 is 13 residues. The V and J ends lost 6 bases and 11 bases, in that order; junction bases with no gene match: 10. The CDR3: CASSRGDGTGQYF. CDR3 bases: TGTGCCAGCAGCAGAGGTGATGGGACAGGGCAGTATTTT.

The chain couples TRBV11-2 to TRBJ2-7; D may be TRBD2 (5 bases). CDR1 is SGHAT and CDR2 is FQNNGV in the germline V gene. This CDR3 contains 15 residues. Trimming removed 2 bases at V and 2 bases at J, with 13 bases between. The DNA for the CDR3 is TGTGCCAGCAGCTTAAGGGCCGACGGGACCTACGAGCAGTACTTC. This sequence encodes CASSLRADGTYEQYF.

This chain links TRBV6-1 with TRBJ2-7; D is unresolved. This CDR3 region has 13 residues. Germline values: CDR1 MNHNS, CDR2 SASEGT. V lost 7 bases and J lost 7, with 17 bases in between. The CDR3, as DNA: TGTGCCAGCATCCCTACCTCGGGCGGAGAGCAGTACTTC. Its translation: CASIPTSGGEQYF.

This clonotype was detected many times. The chain couples TRBV7-2 to TRBJ2-3; D is undetermined. The V end lost 5 bases, the J end lost 6 bases, and 9 bases lay between the germline ends. The CDR3 length is 12 residues. The germline gives CDR1 SGHTA, CDR2 FQGNSA. DNA for the CDR3: TGTGCCAGCAGCGTTAGTAGGGATACGCAGTATTTT. Translated: CASSVSRDTQYF.

The V call is TRBV6-5, the J call TRBJ1-2, with D hard to call. Trimming took 2 bases from V and 4 from J, leaving 11 bases between them. The CDR3 contains 14 residues. Germline V CDR1 and CDR2: MNHEY, SVGAGI. Here the CDR3 DNA reads TGTGCCAGCAGTTACCTGGAGGGTAGCTATGGCTACACCTTC. Protein: CASSYLEGSYGYTF.

This clonotype was found a few times. The chain couples TRBV25-1 to TRBJ2-5, with TRBD2 matching over 8 bases. Germline CDR1 MGHDK, CDR2 SYGVNS. The CDR3 covers 13 residues. V lost 4 bases to trimming and J lost 7 bases; unmatched junction nucleotides: 5. DNA for the CDR3: TGTGCCAGCAGTGGTAGCGGGATTGGGACCCAGTACTTC. Translation gives CASSGSGIGTQYF.

This clonotype was recorded many times. The chain joins TRBV7-6 to TRBJ2-1, with D tentatively TRBD1 (5 bases). From germline, CDR1 is SGHVS and CDR2 FNYEAQ. Trimming removed 0 bases from V and 6 bases from J, with 9 bases in between. The CDR3 extends over 14 amino acids. The CDR3 DNA reads TGTGCCAGCAGCTTAGCGGGGCGATTCAATGAGCAGTTCTTC. Its protein is CASSLAGRFNEQFF.

The sample holds many counts of this clonotype. The chain couples TRBV4-3 to TRBJ2-7; TRBD1 matches at 11 bases. This CDR3 is 14 amino acids long. Losses at the gene ends were 3 bases for V and 7 bases for J; bases not matched to a gene: 5. CDR1 is LGHNA and CDR2 is YSLEER in the germline V gene. For the CDR3, the DNA is TGCGCCAGCAGCCAGAGGACAGGGGGCCTGGAGCAGTACTTC. Translation gives CASSQRTGGLEQYF.

This chain uses TRBV5-4 with TRBJ2-1; TRBD2 is a possible D gene (6 bases). Per germline, CDR1 SGHNT and CDR2 YYREEE (reference sequence). CDR3 length: 15 amino acids. V was cut by 2 bases and J by 5 bases, with 14 bases left in between. CDR3 loop: CASSFQTRVDNEQFF. As DNA, the CDR3 is TGTGCCAGCAGCTTTCAGACTAGGGTCGACAATGAGCAGTTCTTC.

This clonotype came up many times. The chain joins TRBV20-1 to TRBJ1-2, with a weak D call TRBD1 (5 bases). Germline V gene data show CDR1 as DFQATT and CDR2 as SNEGSKA (reference sequence). The ends were cut back, 4 bases at V and 6 bases at J, with 18 bases in the middle. The CDR3 runs 14 residues. CDR3 nucleotide sequence: TGCAGTGCTATACGTGAGGGCGCGGGGGATGGCTACACCTTC. It specifies CSAIREGAGDGYTF.